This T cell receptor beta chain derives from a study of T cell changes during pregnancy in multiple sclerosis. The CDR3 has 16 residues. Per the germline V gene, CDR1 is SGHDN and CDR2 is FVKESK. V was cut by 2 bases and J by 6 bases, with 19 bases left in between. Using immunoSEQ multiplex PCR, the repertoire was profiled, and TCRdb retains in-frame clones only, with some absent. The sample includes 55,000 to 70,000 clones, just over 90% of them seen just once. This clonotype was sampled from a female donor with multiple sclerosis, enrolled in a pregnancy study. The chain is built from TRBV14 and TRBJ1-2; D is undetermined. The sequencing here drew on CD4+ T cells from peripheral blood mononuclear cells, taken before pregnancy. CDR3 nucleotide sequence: TGTGCCAGCAGCCAAACCTCAGGCGGCGGAGGCCATGGCTACACCTTC. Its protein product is CASSQTSGGGGHGYTF.